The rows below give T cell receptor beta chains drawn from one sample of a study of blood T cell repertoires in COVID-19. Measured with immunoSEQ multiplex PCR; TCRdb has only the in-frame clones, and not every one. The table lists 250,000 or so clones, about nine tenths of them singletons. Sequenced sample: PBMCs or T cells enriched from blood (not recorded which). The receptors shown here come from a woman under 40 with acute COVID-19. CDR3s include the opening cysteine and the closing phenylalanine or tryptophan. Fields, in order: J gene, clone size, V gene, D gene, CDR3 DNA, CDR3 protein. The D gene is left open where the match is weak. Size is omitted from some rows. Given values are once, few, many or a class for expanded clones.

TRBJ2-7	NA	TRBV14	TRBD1	TGTGCCAGCAGCCTTCGGGACAGCCTCCCGTACGAGCAGTACTTC	CASSLRDSLPYEQYF
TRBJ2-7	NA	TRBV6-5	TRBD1	TGTGCCAGCAGTTACGGGACAGGGGTCATTTGGGAGCAGTACTTC	CASSYGTGVIWEQYF
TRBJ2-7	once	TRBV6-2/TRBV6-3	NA	TGTGCCAGCAGTTCCCAGGGGTTACAGTACTTC	CASSSQGLQYF
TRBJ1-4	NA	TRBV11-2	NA	TGTGCCAGCAGCAAAAGTCGGGAGAACGAAAAACTGTTTTTT	CASSKSRENEKLFF
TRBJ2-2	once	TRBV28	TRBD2	TGTGCCAGCAGTACCGAGGCCCCAACTCAACGAAAGCGGGAGAGGACCGAATTCGGGGAGCTGTTTTTT	CASSTEAPTQRKRERTEFGELFF
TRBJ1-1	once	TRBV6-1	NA	TGTGCCAGCAGGGATGGACAGCGTACGCCTGAAGCTTTCTTT	CASRDGQRTPEAFF
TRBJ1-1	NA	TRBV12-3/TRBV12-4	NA	TGTGCCAGCAGTCAGGGCCGCAACACTGAAGCTTTCTTT	CASSQGRNTEAFF
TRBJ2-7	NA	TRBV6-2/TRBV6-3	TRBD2	TGTGCCAGCAGTTCCTCCCTGACTAGCGGGAAGGGCTACGAGCAGTACTTC	CASSSSLTSGKGYEQYF
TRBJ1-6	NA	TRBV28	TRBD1	TGTGCCAGCACCATGACGACAGGGGGCGATTCACCCCTCCACTTT	CASTMTTGGDSPLHF
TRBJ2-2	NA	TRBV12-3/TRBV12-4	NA	TGTGCCAGCATCCAGGGAACCGGGGAGCTGTTTTTT	CASIQGTGELFF
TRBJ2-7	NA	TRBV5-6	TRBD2	TGTGCCAGCAGCGAGGGACTAGCGGGAGGTTCCTACGAGCAGTACTTC	CASSEGLAGGSYEQYF
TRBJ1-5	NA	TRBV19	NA	TGTGCCAGTAGTATAGATCGTCCTACTCGAAGGCATTTT	CASSIDRPTRRHF
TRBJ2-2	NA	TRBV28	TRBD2	TGTGCCAGCAGCCAGGGACTAGCGGGAATCGACGGGGAGCTGTTTTTT	CASSQGLAGIDGELFF
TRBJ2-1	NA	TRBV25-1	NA	TGTGCCAGCAGTGAATTAGAGGGAAGGGGGTACAATGAGCAGTTCTTC	CASSELEGRGYNEQFF
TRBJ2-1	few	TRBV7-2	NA	TGTGCCAGCAGCCTACAATCGGGAGAAAACAATGAGCAGTTCTTC	CASSLQSGENNEQFF
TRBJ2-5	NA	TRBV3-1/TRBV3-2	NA	TGTGCCAGCAGCCAAGGAGGGAAGACCCAGTACTTC	CASSQGGKTQYF
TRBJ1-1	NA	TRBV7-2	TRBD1	TGTGCCAGCAGCCCGGGACAGGCGAACACTGAAGCTTTCTTT	CASSPGQANTEAFF
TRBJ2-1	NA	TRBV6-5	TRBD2	TGTGCCAGTGGGGGGGGCAATGAGCAGTTCTTC	CASGGGNEQFF